This TCR beta chain was captured by sequencing in a study of immune cell composition in non-small cell lung cancer. Germline CDR1 is SQVTM and CDR2 is ANQGSEA. Trimming removed 3 bases from V and 4 bases from J, with 6 bases in between. The CDR3 spans 11 residues. Only in-frame clones appear in the TCRdb table, and some are missing; sequencing was by immunoSEQ multiplex PCR. The sample has thousands of clones; over 75% are singletons. This TCR was recovered from a human donor with non-small cell lung cancer. The chain links TRBV29-1 to TRBJ1-2; D remains unclear. The sample taken for sequencing was lung tumor tissue. The CDR3 DNA reads as TGCAGCGTTGAGCGGGCCTATGGCTACACCTTC. It is translated as CSVERAYGYTF.